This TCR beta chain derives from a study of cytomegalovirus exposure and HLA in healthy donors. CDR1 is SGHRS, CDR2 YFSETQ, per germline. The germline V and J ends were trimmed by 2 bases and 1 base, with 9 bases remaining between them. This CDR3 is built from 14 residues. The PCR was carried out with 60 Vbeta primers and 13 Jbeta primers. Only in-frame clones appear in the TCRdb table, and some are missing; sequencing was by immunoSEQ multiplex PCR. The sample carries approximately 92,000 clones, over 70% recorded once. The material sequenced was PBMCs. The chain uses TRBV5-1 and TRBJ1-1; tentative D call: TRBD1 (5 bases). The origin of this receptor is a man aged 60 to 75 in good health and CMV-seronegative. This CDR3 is CASSFQGGNTEAFF. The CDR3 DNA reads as TGCGCCAGCAGCTTTCAGGGAGGGAACACTGAAGCTTTCTTT. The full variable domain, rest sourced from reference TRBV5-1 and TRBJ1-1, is KAGVTQTPRYLIKTRGQQVTLSCSPISGHRSVSWYQQTPGQGLQFLFEYFSETQRNKGNFPGRFSGRQFSNSRSEMNVSTLELGDSALYLCASSFQGGNTEAFFGQGTRLTVV.